The text below deals with one TCR beta chain. The antigen is unknown. The CDR3 is made up of 13 amino acids. With 8 bases removed from V and 3 bases from J, the gap between germline ends came to 10 bases. CDR1 is MNHEY, CDR2 SVGAGI, per germline. The data belong to a study of T cell responses to AZD1222 COVID-19 vaccine. Produced via immunoSEQ multiplex PCR; TCRdb's table is partial and in-frame only. This sample yields around 77,000 clones, of which around 87% are seen a single time; 24% belongs to the top ten. Study-wide results and limits: Scientists sampled the repertoires only once the peak T cell response had passed. Vaccine-associated CD4 TCRs ranged over spike, dominating at 160-218 and 743-854. At baseline, just a handful of AZD1222 recipients tested seropositive. Spike-specific TCR breadth and depth grew following two AZD1222 doses.

J is TRBJ1-4 and V is TRBV6-5; weak D call: TRBD1 (5 bases). The clonotype originates from an adult in good health. Sequenced material: peripheral blood, taken on day 0 of AZD1222 vaccination. The CDR3 DNA is TGTGCCAGCGCAGGGAGATCTAATGAAAAACTGTTTTTT. Translation: CASAGRSNEKLFF.